What follows are 27 T cell receptor beta chains derived from one specimen sequenced in a study of T cells after posttransplantation cyclophosphamide. Cyclophosphamide on days +3 and +4 followed busulfan-fludarabine conditioning and a marrow graft. TCRdb's table, derived via immunoSEQ multiplex PCR, lists solely in-frame clones and lacks some. Of around 40,000 clones in the sample, roughly 88% were seen once. The sequencing here drew on PBMCs, taken around 58 days after allogeneic stem cell transplant with posttransplant cyclophosphamide. These receptors were collected from a male patient between 55 and 70 years old who received an allogeneic stem cell transplant from a related donor and was CMV-positive. Some of these T cells may belong to the graft donor.

The chain joins TRBV5-1 to TRBJ2-5, with a tentative D call TRBD2 (5 bases). V lost 3 bases and J 2 bases, leaving 14 bases between the germline ends. Germline-derived CDR1 and CDR2 are SGHRS and YFSETQ. The length of the CDR3 is 15 residues. In DNA form, the CDR3 reads TGCGCCAGCAGCTGGAGGAGACCCGTTCAAGAGACCCAGTACTTC. As protein: CASSWRRPVQETQYF.

This clone was seen only a few times. The genes are TRBV2 and TRBJ1-1; a possible D gene is TRBD1 (5 bases). The germline V gene has CDR1 SNHLY and CDR2 FYNNEI. Between the trimmed V and J ends, which lost 7 bases and 7 bases, there was a span of 22 bases. CDR3 length: 15 residues. CDR3 DNA sequence: TGTGCCAGCAATAGGGGCACCTTGTCTAAGGGTGAAGCTTTCTTT. Translated: CASNRGTLSKGEAFF.

The chain employs TRBV13 and TRBJ1-1; D is unclear. In germline, CDR1 is PRHDT, CDR2 FYEKMQ (reference sequence). V was trimmed by 1 base and J by 8 bases, leaving 8 bases between them. The CDR3 contains 12 residues. The DNA for the CDR3 is TGTGCCAGCAGCTTAGTCAGTGTCGAAGCTTTCTTT. The encoded protein is CASSLVSVEAFF.

The CDR3 DNA reads TGTGCCAGCAGTTACTTAGAAGATTATACGAAGCAGTACTTC. Its protein product is CASSYLEDYTKQYF. This chain uses TRBV6-6 with TRBJ2-7, with D unresolved. Per the germline V gene, CDR1 is MNHNY and CDR2 is SVGAGI (reference sequence). This CDR3 has 14 residues. The V end was cut by 1 base, the J end by 8 bases, with 15 bases between.

The chain has TRBV12-5 and TRBJ1-1; D is uncertain. CDR3 size: 14 residues. With 3 bases removed from V and 0 bases from J, the gap between germline ends came to 8 bases. The germline V gene encodes CDR1 LGHNT and CDR2 FRNRAP. The CDR3 nucleotides are TGTGCTAGTGGTTTCGGGTTCATGAACACTGAAGCTTTCTTT. Its translation: CASGFGFMNTEAFF.

DNA for the CDR3: TGTGCCAGCACATCTTACGGGGGGTTCTCTGGAAACACCATATATTTT. This codes for CASTSYGGFSGNTIYF. This rearrangement joins TRBV4-2 to TRBJ1-3, with a weak D call TRBD1 (5 bases). The CDR3 spans 16 residues. Trimming cost V 7 bases and J 0 bases, with 16 bases left between them. Germline-derived CDR1 and CDR2 are LGHNA and YNFKEQ.

The chain recombines TRBV28 with TRBJ1-5; no definite D call. The V gene lost 6 bases and the J gene lost 4 bases, with 13 bases spanning the gap. Germline V CDR1 and CDR2: MDHEN, SYDVKM. The CDR3 consists of 14 residues. CDR3 amino acids: CASSRTDKNQPQHF. In DNA form, the CDR3 reads TGTGCCAGCAGCCGCACTGACAAAAATCAGCCCCAGCATTTT.

The chain joins TRBV5-5 to TRBJ1-3; TRBD1 agrees at 7 bases. The trim removed 5 bases at V and 4 bases at J, leaving 9 bases unmatched. This CDR3 is 15 amino acids long. Germline-derived CDR1 and CDR2 are SGHKS and YYEKEE (reference sequence). CDR3 bases: TGTGCCAGCAGTCAACTTCGACAGGGCGGAAACACCATATATTTT. Amino acid sequence: CASSQLRQGGNTIYF.

The V gene is TRBV6-4, the J gene TRBJ1-5; maybe TRBD1 (5 bases). Germline CDR1 reads MRHNA; CDR2 reads SNTAGT. Trimming shortened V by 2 bases and J by 11 bases, and 13 bases separated the two germline ends. This CDR3 spans 13 amino acids. CDR3 coding DNA: TGTGCCAGCAGTGACGAGCAGGGCGGGACCCAGCATTTT. Encoded protein: CASSDEQGGTQHF.

The CDR3 bases are TGTGCCAGCAGCGTAGGGGGTAGCGGGGGGGCCGGAGAGACCCAGTACTTC. Residues: CASSVGGSGGAGETQYF. The rearrangement uses TRBV9 and TRBJ2-5, with TRBD2 matching over 11 bases. Looked up from germline, CDR1 is SGDLS and CDR2 is YYNGEE. Unmatched junction bases numbered 8, after V lost 0 bases and J lost 4 bases. The CDR3 consists of 17 residues.

The J gene is TRBJ1-1, the V gene TRBV6-1, with D unresolved. V was trimmed by 5 bases and J by 0 bases, leaving 4 bases between them. Germline lookup yields CDR1 MNHNS and CDR2 SASEGT. CDR3 length equals 12 residues. The CDR3 is CASSPLNTEAFF. CDR3 bases: TGTGCCAGCAGTCCCTTGAACACTGAAGCTTTCTTT.

CDR3 protein: CASSSGGMYEQYF. The DNA of the CDR3 is TGCGCCAGCAGTTCCGGGGGGATGTACGAGCAGTACTTC. This sequence joins TRBV5-1 and TRBJ2-7, with 7 bases matching TRBD2. V was clipped by 5 bases and J by 4 bases; unmatched bases: 6. CDR3 size: 13 residues. Germline CDR1 reads SGHRS; CDR2 reads YFSETQ.

The rearrangement uses TRBV6-1 and TRBJ1-1; 9 bases align to TRBD1. This CDR3 has 15 amino acids. With V trimmed by 4 bases and J by 6 bases, 9 bases remained unmatched. Germline V gene sequence: CDR1 MNHNS, CDR2 SASEGT. In DNA, the CDR3 is TGTGCCAGCAGTGGTAAGGGACAGGGTTTCTCTGAAGCTTTCTTT. It yields the protein CASSGKGQGFSEAFF.

This chain joins TRBV5-1 and TRBJ2-5, with 12 positions matching TRBD1. With 4 bases clipped from V and 5 bases from J, the junction kept 9 bases outside the gene matches. Germline loops: CDR1 SGHRS, CDR2 YFSETQ. The length of the CDR3 is 16 residues. The CDR3 DNA follows: TGCGCCAGCAGCCCGGGGGGACAGGGGGCTTGGGAGACCCAGTACTTC. Its translation: CASSPGGQGAWETQYF.

The chain has TRBV2 and TRBJ1-2; D is possibly TRBD1 (5 bases). Per the germline V gene, CDR1 is SNHLY and CDR2 is FYNNEI. V was shortened by 8 bases and J by 7 bases, with 26 bases between the two germline ends. The CDR3 is made up of 16 amino acids. In nucleotides, the CDR3 is TGTGCCAGCGAATCTTTAGATCAGACAGAGATCTTTGGCTACACCTTC. It translates to CASESLDQTEIFGYTF.

This chain joins TRBV2 and TRBJ2-7; 8 nucleotides align to TRBD2. The V and J ends lost 4 bases and 2 bases, in that order; junction bases with no gene match: 7. CDR1 and CDR2 (germline): SNHLY, FYNNEI. The CDR3 extends over 15 amino acids. The CDR3 DNA reads TGTGCCAGCAGTGTTCTACTAGCGGTGGCCTACGAGCAGTACTTC. It yields the protein CASSVLLAVAYEQYF.

The rearrangement joins TRBV4-2 to TRBJ2-5; 11 bases line up with TRBD2. The CDR3 spans 19 residues. With 0 bases clipped from V and 1 base from J, the junction kept 10 bases outside the gene matches. Germline CDR1 and CDR2: LGHNA and YNFKEQ. CDR3 region: CASSQDLFSGGGPQETQYF. CDR3 in DNA: TGTGCCAGCAGCCAAGATCTGTTTAGCGGGGGGGGCCCCCAAGAGACCCAGTACTTC.

The chain recombines TRBV18 with TRBJ1-5; no definite D call. The CDR3 covers 16 residues. Germline assignment: CDR1 KGHSH and CDR2 LQKENI. Trimming left V 0 bases short and J 0 bases short, with 9 bases between. The CDR3 protein is CASSPPMANSNQPQHF. CDR3 sequence (DNA): TGTGCCAGCTCACCACCGATGGCAAATAGCAATCAGCCCCAGCATTTT.

This chain links TRBV7-2 with TRBJ2-7; D is perhaps TRBD1 (5 bases). V shed 5 bases and J shed 1 base, with 12 bases lying between them. This CDR3 contains 14 residues. CDR1 and CDR2 (germline): SGHTA, FQGNSA. The CDR3 DNA sequence: TGTGCCAGCAGCCCGTTACAGGTATCCTACGAGCAGTACTTC. Encoded protein: CASSPLQVSYEQYF.

This chain joins TRBV6-1 and TRBJ2-5; D is unclear. The CDR3 spans 13 residues. V gave up 6 bases and J gave up 0 bases, with 8 bases separating them. Germline V gene data show CDR1 as MNHNS and CDR2 as SASEGT. The CDR3 here is CASRELYQETQYF. In DNA form, the CDR3 reads TGTGCCAGCAGGGAACTGTACCAAGAGACCCAGTACTTC.

This chain links TRBV11-2 with TRBJ1-3; D uncertain. CDR3 length: 12 residues. V shed 5 bases and J shed 4 bases, with 6 bases lying between them. CDR1 is SGHAT, CDR2 FQNNGV, per germline. Here the CDR3 DNA reads TGTGCCAGCAGCCCCCAGGGAAACACCATATATTTT. It codes for CASSPQGNTIYF.

This clone appeared a single time. V usage is TRBV19 and J usage is TRBJ1-5; TRBD1 is a possible D gene (6 bases). V lost 5 bases, J lost 4 bases, and 15 bases lay in between. CDR3 length: 15 residues. Germline V CDR1 and CDR2: LNHDA, SQIVND (reference sequence). The CDR3 reads CASSLQQGINQPQHF. CDR3 nucleotides: TGTGCCAGTAGTCTCCAACAGGGTATTAATCAGCCCCAGCATTTT. Complete variable domain (other parts from reference TRBV19 and TRBJ1-5): DGGITQSPKYLFRKEGQNVTLSCEQNLNHDAMYWYRQDPGQGLRLIYYSQIVNDFQKGDIAEGYSVSREKKESFPLTVTSAQKNPTAFYLCASSLQQGINQPQHFGDGTRLSIL.

The V and J genes are TRBV11-2 and TRBJ1-3; D unclear. CDR1 is SGHAT, CDR2 FQNNGV, per germline. The CDR3 loop spans 14 amino acids. V lost 1 base and J 2 bases, leaving 6 bases between the germline ends. The CDR3 coding sequence is TGTGCCAGCAGCTTAGGGGCCGCTGGAAACACCATATATTTT. This encodes CASSLGAAGNTIYF.

This rearrangement joins TRBV2 to TRBJ2-5; tentative D call: TRBD1 (7 bases). This CDR3 has 16 residues. The germline CDR1 and CDR2 sequences are SNHLY and FYNNEI. V was trimmed by 1 base and J by 1 base, leaving 13 bases between them. The CDR3 DNA reads as TGTGCCAGCAGTGAAGTGGAGGGGGCACCCCAAGAGACCCAGTACTTC. The encoded protein is CASSEVEGAPQETQYF.

V is TRBV9 and J is TRBJ1-3, with D maybe TRBD1 (5 bases). The CDR3 contains 14 residues. Between the trimmed V and J ends, which lost 0 bases and 8 bases, there was a span of 12 bases. Looked up from germline, CDR1 is SGDLS and CDR2 is YYNGEE. For the CDR3, the DNA is TGTGCCAGCAGCGTAGAGGGGATGTCGCACACCATATATTTT. As protein: CASSVEGMSHTIYF.

The chain couples TRBV5-1 to TRBJ1-1; D unclear. Germline V gene lookup returns CDR1 SGHRS and CDR2 YFSETQ. Trimming cost V 1 base and J 1 base, with 14 bases left between them. This CDR3 comprises 16 residues. The chain's CDR3 is CASSLTVLTKNTEAFF. CDR3 nucleotide sequence: TGCGCCAGCAGCTTGACAGTCCTGACCAAGAACACTGAAGCTTTCTTT.

V is TRBV20-1 and J is TRBJ2-5, with a possible D match to TRBD1 (6 bases). Trimming pared 2 bases from V and 12 bases from J, leaving 10 bases between. The CDR3 is made up of 10 amino acids. In germline, CDR1 is DFQATT, CDR2 SNEGSKA (reference sequence). CDR3 coding DNA: TGCAGTGCTAGACGGGACACTGAGTACTTC. Encoded protein: CSARRDTEYF.